One and the same sample provided the 17 T cell receptor beta chains below, sequenced in a study of T cell clones after liver transplantation. Some clones are missing from TCRdb's copy, which holds only in-frame ones; the method was immunoSEQ multiplex PCR. The table has 55,000 to 70,000 clones, nearly 95% seen once. The sequencing here drew on CD4+ T cells from blood, taken about 27 months after liver transplant. These receptor sequences come from a human patient who received a liver transplant. Some T cells may trace back to the graft donor.

The rearrangement links TRBV7-8 to TRBJ2-3, with 7 nucleotides matching TRBD2. The ends lost 5 bases at V and 4 bases at J; junction bases unmatched: 6. This CDR3 comprises 14 residues. The germline V gene has CDR1 SGHVS and CDR2 FQNEAQ. CDR3 nucleotide sequence: TGTGCCAGCAGCCCGGGACTACAAGCAGATACGCAGTATTTT. It codes for CASSPGLQADTQYF. Combining the CDR3 with reference TRBV7-8 and TRBJ2-3 gives the whole variable domain GAGVSQSPRYKVAKRGQDVALRCDPISGHVSLFWYQQALGQGPEFLTYFQNEAQLDKSGLPSDRFFAERPEGSVSTLKIQRTQQEDSAVYLCASSPGLQADTQYFGPGTRLTVL.

V usage is TRBV18 and J usage is TRBJ1-1; 7 nucleotides match TRBD1. Germline V lookup: CDR1 KGHSH, CDR2 LQKENI. V shed 1 base and J 4 bases; nucleotides not matched to a gene: 6. The CDR3 is 15 amino acids. The CDR3 region is CASSPLQGGSTEAFF. As DNA, the CDR3 is TGTGCCAGCTCACCACTGCAGGGGGGGAGCACTGAAGCTTTCTTT.

This chain connects TRBV6-4 to TRBJ2-1; D may match TRBD1 or TRBD2 (5 bases each). The CDR3 is made up of 15 amino acids. V was shortened by 6 bases and J by 3 bases, with 15 bases between the two germline ends. The germline V gene encodes CDR1 MRHNA and CDR2 SNTAGT. CDR3 in DNA: TGTGCCAGCAGCCCGGGGACGTCATTCTACAATGAGCAGTTCTTC. Protein product: CASSPGTSFYNEQFF.

J is TRBJ2-1 and V is TRBV7-2; no firm D call. The CDR3 has 14 residues. Germline values: CDR1 SGHTA, CDR2 FQGNSA. V was pared by 2 bases and J by 3 bases, with 8 bases between. CDR3 amino acids: CASSLSPFYNEQFF. CDR3 DNA: TGTGCCAGCAGCTTATCCCCCTTCTACAATGAGCAGTTCTTC.

V gene TRBV7-8 combines with J gene TRBJ2-5; D is uncertain. The CDR3 covers 14 residues. The V gene's germline CDR1 is SGHVS and CDR2 FQNEAQ. Trimming cost V 5 bases and J 1 base, with 11 bases left between them. CDR3 nucleotide sequence: TGTGCCAGCAGCCCAACGATTAGCCAAGAGACCCAGTACTTC. It codes for CASSPTISQETQYF.

CDR3 bases: TGTGCCAGCAGCGTAGGACTAGCGGGAGGGCCCGGGGAGCTGTTTTTT. This sequence encodes CASSVGLAGGPGELFF. The genes are TRBV9 and TRBJ2-2, with TRBD2 matching 14 bases. There are 16 residues in the CDR3. The germline CDR1 and CDR2 sequences are SGDLS and YYNGEE. V dropped 0 bases and J dropped 6; count of bases not matched to a gene: 1.

This chain uses TRBV28 with TRBJ2-7; 7 bases agree with TRBD2. This CDR3 spans 13 amino acids. V trimming: 7 bases; J trimming: 5 bases; junction bases outside the gene matches: 8. The germline V gene has CDR1 MDHEN and CDR2 SYDVKM. The CDR3 is CASTLPTSHEQYF. In DNA, the CDR3 is TGTGCCAGCACCCTTCCGACTAGCCACGAGCAGTACTTC.

The CDR3 is CASSPWNSGNTIYF. The CDR3 DNA follows: TGTGCCAGCAGCCCATGGAACTCTGGAAACACCATATATTTT. The V gene is TRBV5-4, the J gene TRBJ1-3, with D unresolved. The V and J ends lost 4 bases and 0 bases respectively, with 8 bases between them. This CDR3 region has 14 residues. Germline-derived CDR1 and CDR2 are SGHNT and YYREEE (reference sequence). The full variable domain, with the rest looked up from reference TRBV5-4 and TRBJ1-3, is ETGVTQSPTHLIKTRGQQVTLRCSSQSGHNTVSWYQQALGQGPQFIFQYYREEENGRGNFPPRFSGLQFPNYSSELNVNALELDDSALYLCASSPWNSGNTIYFGEGSWLTVV.

This chain joins TRBV28 and TRBJ2-3, with D tentatively TRBD2 (5 bases). The CDR3 is 12 amino acids. Germline assignment: CDR1 MDHEN and CDR2 SYDVKM. Trimming took off 5 bases at V and 6 bases at J, with 9 bases between the two ends. The CDR3 DNA sequence: TGTGCCAGCAGTCCATCGGGGGATACGCAGTATTTT. Its protein is CASSPSGDTQYF.

Remarks on this clone: Relative to the germline gene, one junction end is altered; a read error may explain this. The gene calls are TRBV29-1 and TRBJ1-2; D is possibly TRBD1 (5 bases). Per the germline V gene, CDR1 is SQVTM and CDR2 is ANQGSEA. The CDR3 extends over 12 amino acids. CDR3 nucleotide sequence: TGCAGCGTTCAAGATACAGGCTATGGCTACACCTTC. Translation gives CSVQDTGYGYTF.

V usage is TRBV6-5 and J usage is TRBJ1-2; 9 positions match TRBD1. With 7 bases clipped from V and 4 bases from J, the junction kept 4 bases outside the gene matches. The length of the CDR3 is 13 residues. Germline lookup yields CDR1 MNHEY and CDR2 SVGAGI. CDR3 nucleotides: TGTGCCAGCACCGAGGACAGGGGCTATGGCTACACCTTC. Its protein product is CASTEDRGYGYTF.

The V gene is TRBV4-1, the J gene TRBJ1-5; TRBD1 might be the D (6 bases). CDR3 length: 16 amino acids. The V end was cut by 0 bases, the J end by 0 bases, with 9 bases between. The V gene's germline CDR1 is MGHRA and CDR2 YSYEKL. The CDR3 nucleotides read TGCGCCAGCAGCCAAGAGGGGGCGGGTAGCAATCAGCCCCAGCATTTT. This sequence encodes CASSQEGAGSNQPQHF.

This chain connects TRBV6-1 to TRBJ2-5; D not resolved. Matching the DNA end better, TRBJ2-7 makes the J call doubtful. This CDR3 contains 14 residues. CDR1 is MNHNS and CDR2 is SASEGT in the germline V gene. CDR3 region: CASSELPTDHEQYF. The CDR3 nucleotides read TGTGCCAGCAGTGAACTCCCAACCGATCACGAGCAGTACTTC.

The chain couples TRBV27 to TRBJ2-1, with D possibly matching TRBD1 (6 bases). CDR3 size: 15 residues. Germline V gives CDR1 MNHEY, CDR2 SMNVEV (reference sequence). The V gene lost 5 bases and the J gene lost 0 bases, with 11 bases spanning the gap. The CDR3 protein is CASSPDSSSYNEQFF. In DNA form, the CDR3 reads TGTGCCAGCAGTCCGGACAGTAGCTCCTACAATGAGCAGTTCTTC.

The V call is TRBV7-2, the J call TRBJ2-7, with 11 bases fitting TRBD2. V lost 1 base, J lost 3 bases, and 8 bases stayed unmatched. The CDR3 has 17 amino acids. The germline V gene encodes CDR1 SGHTA and CDR2 FQGNSA. The CDR3 loop reads CASSLVASGRPIYEQYF. The CDR3 bases are TGTGCCAGCAGCTTAGTCGCTAGCGGGAGGCCTATCTACGAGCAGTACTTC.

The table lists this clone with a few counts. CDR3 sequence reads: CASSVLGENEQFF. The CDR3 DNA sequence: TGTGCCAGCAGCGTATTAGGGGAGAATGAGCAGTTCTTC. V gene TRBV9 combines with J gene TRBJ2-1, with D perhaps matching TRBD1 or TRBD2 (5 bases each). Germline assignment: CDR1 SGDLS and CDR2 YYNGEE. Deletions cut 1 base from V and 7 bases from J, with 9 bases between. CDR3 length: 13 amino acids. The whole variable domain, remainder taken from reference TRBV9 and TRBJ2-1, is DSGVTQTPKHLITATGQRVTLRCSPRSGDLSVYWYQQSLDQGLQFLIQYYNGEERAKGNILERFSAQQFPDLHSELNLSSLELGDSALYFCASSVLGENEQFFGPGTRLTVL.

The genes are TRBV29-1 and TRBJ2-1, with D tentatively TRBD2 (5 bases). The V end lost 4 bases, the J end lost 0 bases, and 10 bases lay between the germline ends. Germline values: CDR1 SQVTM, CDR2 ANQGSEA. The CDR3 is 14 amino acids. CDR3: CSVGRGSSYNEQFF. CDR3 DNA sequence: TGCAGCGTTGGGAGAGGGAGCTCCTACAATGAGCAGTTCTTC.